This TCR beta chain was identified during a study of T cell clonality in common variable immunodeficiency. Here immunoSEQ multiplex PCR was the method, and the copy in TCRdb shows in-frame clones only, minus some. The profile covers tens of thousands of clones, none occurring a single time. Whole-study findings and limits: What drives increased CVID clonality needs T cell subpopulation sequencing. CVID subjects showed higher TCRbeta clonality than healthy controls.

To note about this clone: Its antigen is as yet unknown.

This clonotype was obtained from a person aged 18 to 75 in good health. Sequenced sample: peripheral blood mononuclear cells.

CDR3 bases read: TGTGCCAGCAGCTTGAGTGCGTACGAC. This translates into CASSLSAYD. The full CDR3 reads CASSLSAYDYTF. V gene TRBV7-8 combines with J gene TRBJ1-2; D not resolved. The read terminates 3 residues ahead of where the CDR3 ends, so the germline J gene completes it. The CDR3 extends over 12 amino acids. Germline CDR1 SGHVS, CDR2 FQNEAQ.